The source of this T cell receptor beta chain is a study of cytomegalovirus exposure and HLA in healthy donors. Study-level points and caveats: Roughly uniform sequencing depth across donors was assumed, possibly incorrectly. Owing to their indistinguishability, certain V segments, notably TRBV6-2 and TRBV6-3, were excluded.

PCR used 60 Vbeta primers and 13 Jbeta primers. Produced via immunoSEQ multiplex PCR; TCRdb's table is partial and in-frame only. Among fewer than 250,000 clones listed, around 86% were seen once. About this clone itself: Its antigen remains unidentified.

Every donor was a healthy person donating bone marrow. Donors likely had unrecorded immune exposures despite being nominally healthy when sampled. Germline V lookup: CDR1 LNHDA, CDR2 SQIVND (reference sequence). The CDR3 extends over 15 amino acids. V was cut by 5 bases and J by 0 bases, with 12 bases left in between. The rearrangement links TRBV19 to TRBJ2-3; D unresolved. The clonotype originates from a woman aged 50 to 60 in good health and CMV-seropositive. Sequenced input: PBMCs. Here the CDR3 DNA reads TGTGCCAGTAGTTTAAGCACCTCTAGCACAGATACGCAGTATTTT. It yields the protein CASSLSTSSTDTQYF.